Shown below are 25 T cell receptor beta chains from a single sample sequenced in a study of metastatic and nonmetastatic thyroid tumors. TCRdb redid the clone calls on the PCR reads using MiXCR. The repertoire consists of about 7,600 clones, with more than 20% occurring once and the leading ten covering around 20%. Every patient was untreated before thyroid surgery. Sequencing was done on a sample of adjacent normal tissue. Receptors were obtained from a female donor with papillary thyroid cancer or a benign thyroid nodule (not recorded which). Some clones in this sample may be carry-over from other donors' samples.

This chain joins TRBV7-6 and TRBJ2-1; 10 nucleotides align to TRBD2. Germline CDR1 is SGHVS and CDR2 is FNYEAQ. The CDR3 spans 16 residues. The V and J ends lost 2 bases and 7 bases, in that order; junction bases with no gene match: 8. In DNA form, the CDR3 reads TGTGCCAGCAGCTTACGAGCGGGAGGGCCAAGGAATGAGCAGTTCTTC. Translated: CASSLRAGGPRNEQFF.

The J gene is TRBJ1-2, the V gene TRBV5-1; D is possibly TRBD1 (5 bases). Per germline, CDR1 SGHRS and CDR2 YFSETQ. V lost 3 bases to trimming and J lost 0 bases, with 9 bases between them. The CDR3 consists of 14 residues. The CDR3 sequence: CASSSTEANYGYTF. CDR3 sequence (DNA): TGCGCCAGCAGCTCGACAGAAGCTAACTATGGCTACACCTTC.

CDR3 residues: CASATGGRYEKLFF. The CDR3 DNA is TGTGCCAGCGCCACAGGGGGCCGCTATGAAAAACTGTTTTTT. The J gene is TRBJ1-4, the V gene TRBV2; 9 bases match TRBD1. J was trimmed by 6 bases and V by 8 bases; bases with no gene match: 7. Germline V gives CDR1 SNHLY, CDR2 FYNNEI. This CDR3 spans 14 amino acids.

This clone occurred many times. The CDR3 DNA reads TGTGCCACCAGCAGAGATCGGCGGCCGGGCACTGAAGCTTTCTTT. It translates to CATSRDRRPGTEAFF. The chain employs TRBV15 and TRBJ1-1; D gene unclear. Between the trimmed V and J ends, which lost 0 bases and 4 bases, there was a span of 12 bases. Germline V gives CDR1 LNHNV, CDR2 YYDKDF (reference sequence). This CDR3 has 15 amino acids.

This clone is medium-sized. The V call is TRBV29-1, the J call TRBJ2-7, with 9 bases fitting TRBD1. This CDR3 is 13 amino acids long. CDR1 is SQVTM and CDR2 is ANQGSEA in the germline V gene. With V trimmed by 6 bases and J by 5 bases, 8 bases remained unmatched. CDR3 sequence: CSVRDRVSHEQYF. The CDR3 DNA reads TGCAGCGTGAGGGACAGGGTATCCCACGAGCAGTACTTC.

This rearrangement joins TRBV25-1 to TRBJ2-7, with TRBD1 matching 7 bases. Trimming at V came to 5 bases and at J to 11 bases, leaving 12 bases not matched to a gene. From germline, CDR1 is MGHDK and CDR2 SYGVNS. The CDR3 contains 13 residues. CDR3 DNA sequence: TGTGCCAGCAGTAGCACAAACGGGACAGTGGAGTACTTC. Its protein product is CASSSTNGTVEYF.

This clone was seen more than once but under ten times. This rearrangement joins TRBV7-8 to TRBJ1-5; D unclear. This CDR3 is built from 13 residues. CDR1 is SGHVS, CDR2 FQNEAQ, per germline. V lost 1 base and J lost 3, with 4 bases in between. CDR3 sequence reads: CASSLVPNQPQHF. The CDR3 coding sequence is TGTGCCAGCAGCTTAGTTCCCAATCAGCCCCAGCATTTT.

This clone has a count of ten or more. The J gene is TRBJ2-3, the V gene TRBV30, with TRBD2 matching over 10 bases. CDR3 length: 16 amino acids. Germline values: CDR1 GTSNPN, CDR2 SVGIG (reference sequence). The junction had 10 bases not matched to a gene; V was cut back by 3 bases and J by 4 bases. CDR3 sequence (DNA): TGTGCCTGGAGATCTAGCGGGAGAGGATATGCAGATACGCAGTATTTT. It is translated as CAWRSSGRGYADTQYF.

The chain employs TRBV20-1 and TRBJ2-7; tentative D call: TRBD2 (6 bases). The germline V gene encodes CDR1 DFQATT and CDR2 SNEGSKA (reference sequence). The length of the CDR3 is 13 residues. V was shortened by 3 bases and J by 5 bases, with 14 bases between the two germline ends. The CDR3 DNA reads as TGCAGTGCTAGGCGGGACGGGTCGGACGAGCAGTACTTC. Encoded protein: CSARRDGSDEQYF.

This clone was found a few times. The rearrangement uses TRBV27 and TRBJ1-5, with D unresolved. Germline V gene sequence: CDR1 MNHEY, CDR2 SMNVEV (reference sequence). This CDR3 contains 16 residues. V was clipped by 3 bases and J by 5 bases, with 17 bases between them. CDR3 sequence: CASSLLWGTYDQPQHF. CDR3 in DNA: TGTGCCAGCAGTTTGCTATGGGGTACGTACGATCAGCCCCAGCATTTT.

This clone is labeled medium-sized (0.01 to 0.1%). The V and J genes are TRBV2 and TRBJ1-5; TRBD1 matches at 9 bases. The trim removed 8 bases at V and 6 bases at J, leaving 8 bases unmatched. Germline CDR1 reads SNHLY; CDR2 reads FYNNEI. The CDR3 is 14 amino acids. The CDR3 DNA follows: TGTGCCAGCCGGGATGGGACAGGGTTTCAGCCCCAGCATTTT. As protein: CASRDGTGFQPQHF.

There are many counts of this clone. The chain uses TRBV7-3 and TRBJ2-3; 8 bases are shared with TRBD2. The CDR3 extends over 15 amino acids. Germline assignment: CDR1 SGHTA and CDR2 FQGTGA. V shed 4 bases, J shed 0 bases, and the junction held 3 bases outside the gene matches. The CDR3 sequence: CASSSTSASTDTQYF. The CDR3 bases are TGTGCCAGCAGCTCGACTAGCGCGAGCACAGATACGCAGTATTTT. Drawing the rest from reference TRBV7-3 and TRBJ2-3, the complete variable domain is GAGVSQTPSNKVTEKGKYVELRCDPISGHTALYWYRQSLGQGPEFLIYFQGTGAADDSGLPNDRFFAVRPEGSVSTLKIQRTERGDSAVYLCASSSTSASTDTQYFGPGTRLTVL.

This clone occurred a few times. The chain has TRBV5-1 and TRBJ1-2; D is undetermined. This CDR3 has 14 residues. Between the trimmed V and J ends, which lost 0 bases and 7 bases, there was a span of 13 bases. Germline V gene data show CDR1 as SGHRS and CDR2 as YFSETQ. The CDR3 sequence is CASSLGPSTGGYTF. In DNA, the CDR3 is TGCGCCAGCAGCTTGGGCCCCTCTACGGGTGGCTACACCTTC.

This rearrangement joins TRBV20-1 to TRBJ2-1; TRBD2 is a possible D gene (5 bases). V lost 1 base, J lost 0 bases, and 7 bases lay in between. The germline CDR1 and CDR2 sequences are DFQATT and SNEGSKA (reference sequence). This CDR3 is 14 amino acids long. The CDR3 nucleotides are TGCAGTGCTAGAGCGGGGAGCTCCTACAATGAGCAGTTCTTC. It translates to CSARAGSSYNEQFF.

Sample share makes this clone large. The rearrangement links TRBV6-5 to TRBJ1-1, with TRBD1 as a possible D gene (5 bases). CDR1 and CDR2 from the germline V gene are MNHEY and SVGAGI. The V end lost 2 bases, the J end lost 4 bases, and 14 bases lay between the germline ends. The CDR3 spans 15 residues. CDR3 sequence: CASSYQGDASTEAFF. The CDR3 DNA is TGTGCCAGCAGTTACCAGGGCGACGCCAGCACTGAAGCTTTCTTT.

This clone was detected only once. The V and J genes are TRBV13 and TRBJ1-1, with TRBD1 as a possible D gene (5 bases). The V and J ends lost 5 bases and 1 base respectively, with 20 bases between them. The CDR3 loop spans 17 amino acids. Germline values: CDR1 PRHDT, CDR2 FYEKMQ (reference sequence). In nucleotides, the CDR3 is TGTGCCAGCAGCCTAGTCGGGGGGAAGTTGGGGAACACTGAAGCTTTCTTT. Amino acid sequence: CASSLVGGKLGNTEAFF. Supplemented by reference TRBV13 and TRBJ1-1, the full variable domain reads AAGVIQSPRHLIKEKRETATLKCYPIPRHDTVYWYQQGPGQDPQFLISFYEKMQSDKGSIPDRFSAQQFSDYHSELNMSSLELGDSALYFCASSLVGGKLGNTEAFFGQGTRLTVV.

The chain is built from TRBV19 and TRBJ2-2; no firm D call. Germline CDR1 and CDR2: LNHDA and SQIVND (reference sequence). The CDR3 spans 15 residues. Trimming removed 7 bases from V and 13 bases from J, with 25 bases in between. The CDR3 is CASTLGADGPSALFF. DNA of the CDR3: TGTGCCAGTACTCTGGGCGCAGACGGGCCCTCCGCGCTGTTTTTT.

This chain links TRBV20-1 with TRBJ1-2, with 8 bases that match TRBD1. This CDR3 region has 11 residues. CDR1 is DFQATT and CDR2 is SNEGSKA in the germline V gene (reference sequence). With V trimmed by 6 bases and J by 5 bases, 2 bases remained unmatched. CDR3 sequence reads: CSATGDYGYTF. CDR3 nucleotides: TGCAGTGCGACAGGGGATTATGGCTACACCTTC.

This chain connects TRBV6-2 or TRBV6-3 to TRBJ2-7; no firm D call. CDR1 is MNHEY, CDR2 SVGEGT, per germline. CDR3 size: 14 residues. V was pared by 0 bases and J by 6 bases, with 12 bases between. The CDR3 loop reads CASSYSWTNFEQYF. In DNA, the CDR3 is TGTGCCAGCAGTTACTCTTGGACCAACTTCGAGCAGTACTTC.

This clone turned up a few times. The junction differs from germline at one of its ends, possibly a read error. The chain employs TRBV19 and TRBJ2-3, with D perhaps TRBD1 (5 bases). The CDR3 has 13 amino acids. Germline V CDR1 and CDR2: LNHDA, SQIVND (reference sequence). In DNA, the CDR3 is TGTGCCAGTAGTATGGGGCCCACATATACGCAGTATTTT. It codes for CASSMGPTYTQYF.

The chain has TRBV6-1 and TRBJ2-7; D gene unclear. V shed 5 bases and J shed 3 bases, with 14 bases lying between them. Germline values: CDR1 MNHNS, CDR2 SASEGT. The CDR3 totals 14 residues. The CDR3 reads CASSPPGRNYEQYF. CDR3 sequence (DNA): TGTGCCAGCAGTCCACCTGGCAGAAACTACGAGCAGTACTTC.

This clone has at least ten counts. This could be a read error, since a much larger clone is one nucleotide away. The same CDR3 is also encoded by other DNA sequences in this sample. The chain carries TRBV19 and TRBJ2-7, with 8 bases lining up with TRBD1. The CDR3 runs 17 residues. Germline V gene lookup returns CDR1 LNHDA and CDR2 SQIVND (reference sequence). After removal of 7 bases from V and 1 base from J, the junction contained 15 bases not matched to a gene. The CDR3 nucleotides read TGTGCCAGTACCCACCCTGCCACAGGGGGTAGTTCCTACGAGCAGTACGTC. As protein: CASTHPATGGSSYEQYV.

This clone was picked up many times. V and J are TRBV20-1 and TRBJ1-5; tentative D call: TRBD1 (6 bases). The CDR3 is 12 amino acids. Trimming shortened V by 5 bases and J by 4 bases, and 9 bases separated the two germline ends. Germline V gene sequence: CDR1 DFQATT, CDR2 SNEGSKA (reference sequence). Here the CDR3 DNA reads TGCAGTGCTGATAGGGGGAATCAGCCCCAGCATTTT. This gives the protein CSADRGNQPQHF.

This clone is labeled medium-sized. This chain uses TRBV24-1 with TRBJ2-3, with a possible D match to TRBD2 (6 bases). The CDR3 length is 15 residues. From germline, CDR1 is KGHDR and CDR2 SFDVKD. V was clipped by 4 bases and J by 7 bases, with 17 bases between them. The CDR3 coding sequence is TGTGCCACCAGTGACCCAGGAGGTGGAGGGAATACGCAGTATTTT. It specifies CATSDPGGGGNTQYF.

The J gene is TRBJ2-2, the V gene TRBV5-1; 7 nucleotides line up with TRBD2. Germline V gene sequence: CDR1 SGHRS, CDR2 YFSETQ. Trimming cost V 7 bases and J 4 bases; bases outside gene matches: 10. This CDR3 spans 15 amino acids. The CDR3 DNA is TGCGCCAGCGGAGCGGGATTGGGGAGCACCGGGGAGCTGTTTTTT. Residues: CASGAGLGSTGELFF.